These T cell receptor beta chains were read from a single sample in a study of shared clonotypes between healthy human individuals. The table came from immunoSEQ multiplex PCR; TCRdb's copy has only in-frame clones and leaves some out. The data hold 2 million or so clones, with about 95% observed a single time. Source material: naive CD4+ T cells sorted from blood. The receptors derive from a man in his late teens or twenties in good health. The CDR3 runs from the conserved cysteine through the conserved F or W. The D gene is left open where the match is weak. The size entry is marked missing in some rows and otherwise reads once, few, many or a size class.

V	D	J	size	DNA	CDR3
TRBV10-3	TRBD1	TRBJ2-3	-	TGTGCCATCCGCGCCCCGGGACAGGGTATAAATACGCAGTATTTT	CAIRAPGQGINTQYF
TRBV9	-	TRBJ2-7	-	TGTGCCAGCAGCTTCGGCGGGGGCGATCCCTCCTACGAGCAGTACTTC	CASSFGGGDPSYEQYF
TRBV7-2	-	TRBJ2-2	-	TGTGCCAGCAGCTTAGGCGCGCGGGGCAGCCTCACCGGGGAGCTGTTTTTT	CASSLGARGSLTGELFF
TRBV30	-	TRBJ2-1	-	TGTGCCTGGAGTTTCTACAGGGACGGGGAGCAGTTCTTC	CAWSFYRDGEQFF
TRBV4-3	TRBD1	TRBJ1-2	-	TGCGCCAGCAGCCAGACGACAGGGAATAACTATGGCTACACCTTC	CASSQTTGNNYGYTF
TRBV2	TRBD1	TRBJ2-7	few	TGTGCCAGCAGAAAGGACGGACAGGAGTACTTC	CASRKDGQEYF
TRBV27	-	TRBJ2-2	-	TGTGCCAGCAGTTTAACAAGACTCACCGGGGAGCTGTTTTTT	CASSLTRLTGELFF
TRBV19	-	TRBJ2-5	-	TGTGCCAGTAGTATTCTAATTGGGGGGCGGGAGACCCAGTACTTC	CASSILIGGRETQYF
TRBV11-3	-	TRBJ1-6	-	TGTGCCAGCAGCTGGGTTTTATTAACCCTCCACTTT	CASSWVLLTLHF
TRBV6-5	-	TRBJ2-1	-	TGTGCCAGCAGGATGGGGGCTAACAATGAGCAGTTCTTC	CASRMGANNEQFF
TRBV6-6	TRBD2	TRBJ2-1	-	TGTGCCAGCAGTTCCTTCGTAGCGGGAGGCGGCAATGAGCAGTTCTTC	CASSSFVAGGGNEQFF
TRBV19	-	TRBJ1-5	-	TGTGCCAGTAGTCAACAGGGAGGTCAGCCCCAGCATTTT	CASSQQGGQPQHF
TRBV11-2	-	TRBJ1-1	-	TGTGCCAGCAAAGACATTCGTGGCCTGAACACTGAAGCTTTCTTT	CASKDIRGLNTEAFF
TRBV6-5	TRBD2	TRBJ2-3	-	TGTGCCAGCAGTTACCTAGCGGGGTCGGAGACAGATACGCAGTATTTT	CASSYLAGSETDTQYF
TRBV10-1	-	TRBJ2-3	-	TGCGCCAGCAGTGAGTGGGGTTCTGATACGCAGTATTTT	CASSEWGSDTQYF
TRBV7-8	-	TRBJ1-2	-	TGTGCCAGCAGCTATATGACCGGAAACAGAGCTAACTATGGCTACACCTTC	CASSYMTGNRANYGYTF
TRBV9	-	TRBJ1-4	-	TGTGCCAGCAGCGTAAAAGGTGAAAAACTGTTTTTT	CASSVKGEKLFF
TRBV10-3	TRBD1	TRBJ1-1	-	TGTGCCATCAATCCGGGACAGCTAAACACTGAAGCTTTCTTT	CAINPGQLNTEAFF
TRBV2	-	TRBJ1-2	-	TGTGCCAGCAGACCTGATGAGGGCGGGGTCTATGGCTACACCTTC	CASRPDEGGVYGYTF
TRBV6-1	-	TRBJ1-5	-	TGTGCCAGCACCCAGACGGGGGGCGGGAATCAGCCCCAGCATTTT	CASTQTGGGNQPQHF
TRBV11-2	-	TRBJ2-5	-	TGTGCCAGCAGCCCCTCCGGAGGGTTCGAGACCCAGTACTTC	CASSPSGGFETQYF
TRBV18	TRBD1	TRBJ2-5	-	TGTGCCAGCTCATCCAATACAGGGGTGGGAGAGACCCAGTACTTC	CASSSNTGVGETQYF
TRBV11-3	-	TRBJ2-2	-	TGTGCCAGCAGCAGGGTCGAGGCCGGGGAGCTGTTTTTT	CASSRVEAGELFF
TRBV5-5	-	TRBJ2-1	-	TGTGCCAGCGGCCAGCGGGTCCCCGGTGAGCAGTTCTTC	CASGQRVPGEQFF
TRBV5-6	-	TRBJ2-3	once	TGTGCCAGCAGCTTGGGACGGAGCACAGATACGCAGTATTTT	CASSLGRSTDTQYF
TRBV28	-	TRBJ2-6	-	TGTGCCAGCGCTTCATTCAGCACTGGGGCCAACGTCCTGACTTTC	CASASFSTGANVLTF
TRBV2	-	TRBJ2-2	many	TGTGCCAGCACAGAGACAGGAATCACCGGGGAGCTGTTTTTT	CASTETGITGELFF
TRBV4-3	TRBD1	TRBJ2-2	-	TGCGCCAGCAGCCAAGAGTGGGGACAGGGCCGGAACACCGGGGAGCTGTTTTTT	CASSQEWGQGRNTGELFF
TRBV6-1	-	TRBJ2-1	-	TGTGCCAGCACAACGACTCGGACTGTGAATGAGCAGTTCTTC	CASTTTRTVNEQFF
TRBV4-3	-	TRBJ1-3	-	TGCGCCAGCAGCCAAGACAGGTTCTCTGGAAACACCATATATTTT	CASSQDRFSGNTIYF
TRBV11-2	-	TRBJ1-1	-	TGTGCCAGCCGGCTTACGAGAGTGAACACTGAAGCTTTCTTT	CASRLTRVNTEAFF
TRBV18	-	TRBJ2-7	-	TGTGCCAGCTCACCACCGGCAGGGGCCAACTACGAGCAGTACTTC	CASSPPAGANYEQYF
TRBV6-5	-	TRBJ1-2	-	TGTGCCAGCAGTGCCACGGGGGGCGCAGACTATGGCTACACCTTC	CASSATGGADYGYTF
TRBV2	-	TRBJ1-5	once	TGTGCCAGCAGTGAATTGAGCAATCAGCCCCAGCATTTT	CASSELSNQPQHF
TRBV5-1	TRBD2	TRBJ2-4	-	TGCGCCAGCAGCTCCAAGACAGGGCTAGCGGGATTTAGTGCCAAAAACATTCAGTACTTC	CASSSKTGLAGFSAKNIQYF
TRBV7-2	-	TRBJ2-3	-	TGTGCCAGCACCCTTAGCGACTCGAGAACAGATACGCAGTATTTT	CASTLSDSRTDTQYF
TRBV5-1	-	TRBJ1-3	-	TGCGCCAGCAGCTTGGGGTCGGGACGGAACTCTGGAAGCACCATATATTTT	CASSLGSGRNSGSTIYF
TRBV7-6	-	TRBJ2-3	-	TGTGCCAGCAGCTTGGGGCGTTCAGATACGCAGTATTTT	CASSLGRSDTQYF
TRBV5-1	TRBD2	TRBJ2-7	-	TGCGCCAGCAGTGTGGCGGGAGAGTCCCACGAGCAGTACTTC	CASSVAGESHEQYF
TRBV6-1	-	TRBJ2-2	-	TGTGCCAGCATGGTAGGGTGGGGGAACACCGGGGAGCTGTTTTTT	CASMVGWGNTGELFF
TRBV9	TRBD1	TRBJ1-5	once	TGTGCCAGCAGCGTAGCTACGGGGACAGCCTTACATAGCAATCAGCCCCAGCATTTT	CASSVATGTALHSNQPQHF
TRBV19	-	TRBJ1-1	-	TGTGCCAGTAGTAGAGGGGATCACACTGAAGCTTTCTTT	CASSRGDHTEAFF
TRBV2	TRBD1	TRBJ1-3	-	TGTGCCAGCAGCGACAGGGGCTCTGGAAACACCATATATTTT	CASSDRGSGNTIYF
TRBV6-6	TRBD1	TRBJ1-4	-	TGTGCCAGCAGCCGTCCCGGGACAGGGGGTAATGAAAAACTGTTTTTT	CASSRPGTGGNEKLFF
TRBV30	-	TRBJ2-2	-	TGTGCCTGGAGTGACGGGACTCTAGACATCACCGGGGAGCTGTTTTTT	CAWSDGTLDITGELFF
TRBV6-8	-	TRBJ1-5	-	TGTGCCAGCAGTTCCGGGACAAAGGATCAGCCCCAGCATTTT	CASSSGTKDQPQHF
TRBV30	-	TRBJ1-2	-	TGTGCCTGGAGTGTATCAGGGGAGCGCGGCTACACCTTC	CAWSVSGERGYTF
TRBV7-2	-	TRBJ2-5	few	TGTGCCAGCAGCATGACCCCGACAGGGGAGGGAGAGACCCAGTACTTC	CASSMTPTGEGETQYF
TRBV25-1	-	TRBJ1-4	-	TGTGCCAGCAGAGGTATACAGCCAACTAATGAAAAACTGTTTTTT	CASRGIQPTNEKLFF
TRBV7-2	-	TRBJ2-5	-	TGTGCCAGCAGCTTCGCAGGGGCGCTGGGAGAGACCCAGTACTTC	CASSFAGALGETQYF
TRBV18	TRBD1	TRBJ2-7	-	TGTGCCAGCTCACCACCGACCGGGACAGGGGACTCCTACGAGCAGTACTTC	CASSPPTGTGDSYEQYF
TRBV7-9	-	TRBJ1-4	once	TGTGCCAGCAGTTCCGCTGGGCTCACTAATGAAAAACTGTTTTTT	CASSSAGLTNEKLFF
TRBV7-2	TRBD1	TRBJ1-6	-	TGTGCCAGCAGTCCCGCCGGGACAGGGGTTTCACCCCTCCACTTT	CASSPAGTGVSPLHF
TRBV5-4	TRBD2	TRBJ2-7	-	TGTGCCAGCAGCTTGTTAAAGCGGGAGCGGAAAGAACTTTACGAGCAGTACTTC	CASSLLKRERKELYEQYF
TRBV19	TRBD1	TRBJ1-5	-	TGTGCCAGTAGTAAGGGGGGACAGCGCAATCAGCCCCAGCATTTT	CASSKGGQRNQPQHF
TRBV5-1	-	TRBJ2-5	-	TGCGCCAGCAGACAATCTTATCGAGAGACCCAGTACTTC	CASRQSYRETQYF
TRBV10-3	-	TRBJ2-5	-	TGTGCCTCATCAAATTTAAGGGAAGAGACCCAGTACTTC	CASSNLREETQYF